The entry below describes one TCR beta chain. Researchers ran the assay at a deep level. Each sorted subset replicate got 200 ng genomic DNA, roughly 27,000 genomes. Clones were read by immunoSEQ multiplex PCR, and TCRdb kept only the in-frame ones, dropping some. The sample shows about 2.1 million clones, about 94% of them seen only once. The data originate from a study of shared clonotypes between healthy human individuals. CD45RO-negative, CCR7-selected cells formed the naive CD8 fraction, which excluded terminally differentiated effector memory CD45RA+ cells. V was clipped by 5 bases and J by 5 bases, with 9 bases between them. Looked up from germline, CDR1 is MDHEN and CDR2 is SYDVKM. This CDR3 has 13 amino acids.

This TCR derives from a man between 18 and 35 years old in good health. Some clones in this sample may be carry-over from other donors' samples. The source material was naive CD8+ T cells from PBMCs. This sequence joins TRBV28 and TRBJ2-2; a possible D gene is TRBD1 (5 bases). The CDR3 DNA reads TGTGCCAGCAGTCTAGGGGTAACCGGGGAGCTGTTTTTT. Translation: CASSLGVTGELFF. Drawing the rest from reference TRBV28 and TRBJ2-2, the complete variable domain is DVKVTQSSRYLVKRTGEKVFLECVQDMDHENMFWYRQDPGLGLRLIYFSYDVKMKEKGDIPEGYSVSREKKERFSLILESASTNQTSMYLCASSLGVTGELFFGEGSRLTVL.